What follows describes a single T cell receptor beta chain. Its cognate antigen is unknown. Other DNA sequences in the sample encode the same CDR3. The data were taken from a study of cytomegalovirus exposure and HLA in healthy donors. Whole-study results and caveats: Indistinguishable V segments such as TRBV6-2 and TRBV6-3 were excluded.

Looked up from germline, CDR1 is MNHEY and CDR2 is SMNVEV (reference sequence). This CDR3 spans 14 amino acids. V was trimmed by 2 bases and J by 4 bases, leaving 12 bases between them. With 60 Vbeta and 13 Jbeta primers, the PCR was carried out. The method was immunoSEQ multiplex PCR; TCRdb's version includes in-frame clones alone and lacks a portion of them. The sample contains some 130,000 clones, more than 75% of which appear only once. This receptor was taken from a woman aged 45-59 years in good health and CMV-seropositive. Sequencing input: PBMCs. The chain carries TRBV27 and TRBJ2-7, with a weak D call TRBD2 (7 bases). The CDR3 protein is CASSLMGGRYEQYF. DNA of the CDR3: TGTGCCAGCAGTTTAATGGGGGGGCGGTACGAGCAGTACTTC.